The 32 T cell receptor beta chains below all came from one sample that was sequenced in a study of CXCR3-negative and CXCR3-positive naive CD8 T cells. Findings of the study overall: The TRB CDR3s that CXCR3-positive naive cells carried were more hydrophobic than those of CXCR3-negative naive cells.

These TCRs are of unknown antigen specificity. Libraries of TRB cDNA were made by 5' RACE and carried UMIs. TCRdb reprocessed the 5' RACE reads; each CDR3 protein has one entry and no DNA is given. The repertoire table contains thousands of distinct CDR3 sequences. The sequencing input was naive CXCR3+ CD8+ T cells from blood. The sample's subset: CD45RO-CCR7+CD27+CD95- naive CD8+ T cells expressing CXCR3 (TNR3+). These receptors all come from a human donor in good health. Some clones in this sample may be carry-over from other donors' samples.

The CDR3: CSVEGRNTGELFF. This sequence joins TRBV29-1 and TRBJ2-2. Germline assignment: CDR1 SQVTM and CDR2 ANQGSEA. This CDR3 region has 13 residues.

The genes are TRBV7-8 and TRBJ1-5; TCRdb calls TRBD1, which cannot be checked without DNA. The CDR3 covers 12 residues. The germline V gene has CDR1 SGHVS and CDR2 FQNEAQ. CDR3 residues: CASSPDRVPQHF.

The J gene is TRBJ2-7, the V gene TRBV2; TCRdb's assignment of TRBD2 cannot be checked, as there is no DNA. This CDR3 contains 15 residues. CDR1 and CDR2 from the germline V gene are SNHLY and FYNNEI. The CDR3 protein is CASSDGTSGFYEQYF.

Frequency places this clonotype as medium-sized. The chain recombines TRBV10-3 with TRBJ2-3. The CDR3 runs 15 residues. Germline V CDR1 and CDR2: ENHRY, SYGVKD. The CDR3 sequence is CAISDSDRYTDTQYF.

The J gene is TRBJ2-1, the V gene TRBV29-1; TCRdb outputs TRBD2, but without DNA this stays unchecked. Germline V lookup: CDR1 SQVTM, CDR2 ANQGSEA. The CDR3 covers 12 residues. CDR3 sequence reads: CSLGAGNNEQFF.

This clonotype registers medium-sized by frequency. The chain uses TRBV4-2 and TRBJ2-1; the D gene TCRdb calls, TRBD2, cannot be checked with no DNA. This CDR3 spans 17 amino acids. CDR1 is LGHNA and CDR2 is YNFKEQ in the germline V gene. CDR3 amino acids: CASSQDRTSGGVDEQFF.

The genes are TRBV11-2 and TRBJ2-1. Germline V gives CDR1 SGHAT, CDR2 FQNNGV. The CDR3 is 14 residues long. CDR3 loop: CASLKKSSYNEQFF. The full variable domain, in which reference TRBV11-2 and TRBJ2-1 provide the parts outside the CDR3, is EAGVAQSPRYKIIEKRQSVAFWCNPISGHATLYWYQQILGQGPKLLIQFQNNGVVDDSQLPKDRFSAERLKGVDSTLKIQPAKLEDSAVYLCASLKKSSYNEQFFGPGTRLTVL.

V usage is TRBV10-2 and J usage is TRBJ2-5; TCRdb lists TRBD1, though no DNA is available to test this call. This CDR3 comprises 13 residues. Germline-derived CDR1 and CDR2 are WSHSY and SAAADI. The CDR3 sequence: CASLDSFQETQYF.

This rearrangement joins TRBV11-2 to TRBJ2-7; as DNA is missing, the TRBD1 call by TCRdb cannot be tested. Germline loops: CDR1 SGHAT, CDR2 FQNNGV. The CDR3 length is 15 residues. The CDR3 spells CASSQTGGIFNEQYF. The full variable domain, its missing parts supplied by reference TRBV11-2 and TRBJ2-7, is EAGVAQSPRYKIIEKRQSVAFWCNPISGHATLYWYQQILGQGPKLLIQFQNNGVVDDSQLPKDRFSAERLKGVDSTLKIQPAKLEDSAVYLCASSQTGGIFNEQYFGPGTRLTVT.

This clonotype is identified as medium-sized from frequency. The CDR3 is CASSPRQGALDTEAFF. The chain combines TRBV9 with TRBJ1-1; TCRdb indicates TRBD1, and absent DNA this call remains unverified. This CDR3 is built from 16 residues. Germline CDR1 is SGDLS and CDR2 is YYNGEE.

By frequency, this clonotype registers medium-sized (0.01 to 0.1%). The chain employs TRBV5-1 and TRBJ1-1; TCRdb indicates TRBD1, and absent DNA this call remains unverified. Germline CDR1 is SGHRS and CDR2 is YFSETQ. The CDR3 runs 15 residues. The CDR3 loop is CASSLGTGSRTEAFF.

This rearrangement joins TRBV27 to TRBJ2-1; absent DNA, TCRdb's TRBD1 call cannot be checked. CDR1 and CDR2 from the germline V gene are MNHEY and SMNVEV (reference sequence). The CDR3 has 14 residues. CDR3 residues: CASKPPGTVNEQFF.

This clonotype is identified as medium-sized from frequency. The chain's CDR3 is CASSLSDTGELFF. V gene TRBV28 combines with J gene TRBJ2-2. Per the germline V gene, CDR1 is MDHEN and CDR2 is SYDVKM. The CDR3 length is 13 residues.

The V and J genes are TRBV5-1 and TRBJ2-1; TCRdb selects TRBD2, and the lack of DNA leaves this call unchecked. Germline V gives CDR1 SGHRS, CDR2 YFSETQ. The CDR3 is 14 residues long. This chain's CDR3 is CASSSSGLAGEQFF.

This clonotype ranks as medium-sized in terms of frequency. The chain is built from TRBV5-1 and TRBJ2-7. The CDR3 is 13 amino acids. Looked up from germline, CDR1 is SGHRS and CDR2 is YFSETQ. The CDR3 spells CASSLGSPYEQYF.

This clonotype is classed as medium-sized by frequency. The chain employs TRBV29-1 and TRBJ2-7; TCRdb's D call of TRBD2 is untestable without DNA. The CDR3 covers 11 residues. Germline lookup yields CDR1 SQVTM and CDR2 ANQGSEA. The CDR3 is CSVLREGRRYF.

By frequency, this clonotype is medium-sized. The chain employs TRBV28 and TRBJ1-2; no DNA is available, so the TRBD1 call from TCRdb remains unchecked. The CDR3 covers 14 residues. Germline lookup yields CDR1 MDHEN and CDR2 SYDVKM. The CDR3: CASSAPERNYGYTF.

This sequence joins TRBV29-1 and TRBJ2-5. The CDR3 consists of 11 residues. Germline V gene sequence: CDR1 SQVTM, CDR2 ANQGSEA. This CDR3 is CSGLLGETQYF.

The rearrangement uses TRBV29-1 and TRBJ2-3. The CDR3 consists of 14 residues. Germline V gene data show CDR1 as SQVTM and CDR2 as ANQGSEA. The CDR3 protein is CSVALQYGTDTQYF.

The chain employs TRBV4-3 and TRBJ2-3; TCRdb designates TRBD1, a call that cannot be tested without DNA. CDR1 is LGHNA and CDR2 is YSLEER in the germline V gene. There are 15 residues in the CDR3. The CDR3: CASSQGRDRPDTQYF.

The CDR3 sequence is CATSRLASHHPNEKLFF. The V call is TRBV15, the J call TRBJ1-4. CDR1 is LNHNV and CDR2 is YYDKDF in the germline V gene (reference sequence). CDR3 length equals 17 residues.

V and J are TRBV4-2 and TRBJ2-5; with no DNA, the TCRdb D assignment of TRBD2 cannot be verified. This CDR3 spans 18 amino acids. Germline CDR1 and CDR2: LGHNA and YNFKEQ. The CDR3 is CASSQSPAAGGLQETQYF.

The gene calls are TRBV7-9 and TRBJ2-3. The germline gives CDR1 SEHNR, CDR2 FQNEAQ (reference sequence). The CDR3 sequence is 16 residues long. The chain's CDR3 is CASSFSVGLSTDTQYF.

The rearrangement joins TRBV7-9 to TRBJ2-3. Germline values: CDR1 SEHNR, CDR2 FQNEAQ (reference sequence). The CDR3 sequence is 13 residues long. The CDR3 loop reads CASSLASTDTQYF. The full variable domain, in which reference TRBV7-9 and TRBJ2-3 provide the parts outside the CDR3, is DTGVSQNPRHKITKRGQNVTFRCDPISEHNRLYWYRQTLGQGPEFLTYFQNEAQLEKSRLLSDRFSAERPKGSFSTLEIQRTEQGDSAMYLCASSLASTDTQYFGPGTRLTVL.

The rearrangement joins TRBV7-6 to TRBJ1-2; TCRdb proposes TRBD1, but this gene call is untestable without DNA. The germline gives CDR1 SGHVS, CDR2 FNYEAQ. There are 14 residues in the CDR3. The CDR3 protein is CASSTSTGYYGYTF.

The CDR3 spells CASSWSGDTQYF. This rearrangement joins TRBV5-6 to TRBJ2-3; TCRdb reports TRBD2, a call that lacks DNA to check it against. The CDR3 extends over 12 amino acids. Per the germline V gene, CDR1 is SGHDT and CDR2 is YYEEEE.

By frequency, this clonotype registers medium-sized. This chain connects TRBV29-1 to TRBJ1-2. The CDR3 extends over 13 amino acids. Germline CDR1 reads SQVTM; CDR2 reads ANQGSEA. The CDR3 sequence: CSAIARGGYGYTF. The full variable domain, with the rest looked up from reference TRBV29-1 and TRBJ1-2, is SAVISQKPSRDICQRGTSLTIQCQVDSQVTMMFWYRQQPGQSLTLIATANQGSEATYESGFVIDKFPISRPNLTFSTLTVSNMSPEDSSIYLCSAIARGGYGYTFGSGTRLTVV.

This clonotype is classed as medium-sized by frequency. The gene calls are TRBV28 and TRBJ2-3. CDR3 length equals 15 residues. Germline V gene sequence: CDR1 MDHEN, CDR2 SYDVKM. CDR3 protein: CASSLRGISTDTQYF.

J is TRBJ2-3 and V is TRBV3-1. Germline CDR1 is LGHDT and CDR2 is YNNKEL (reference sequence). The CDR3 runs 14 residues. CDR3 in amino acids: CASSPESATDTQYF.

The chain carries TRBV7-8 and TRBJ1-2; TCRdb proposes TRBD1, but this gene call is untestable without DNA. This CDR3 contains 13 residues. Germline loops: CDR1 SGHVS, CDR2 FQNEAQ. The CDR3 protein is CASSQTGYYGYTF.

The chain links TRBV5-1 to TRBJ2-7; TCRdb's D call of TRBD1 is untestable without DNA. Germline CDR1 reads SGHRS; CDR2 reads YFSETQ. This CDR3 has 15 amino acids. The CDR3 is CASSLSGTGIYEQYF.

The chain recombines TRBV2 with TRBJ1-6; the TRBD1 assignment by TCRdb is unverifiable without DNA. The germline V gene encodes CDR1 SNHLY and CDR2 FYNNEI. This CDR3 spans 16 amino acids. Here the CDR3 reads CASSERGEPYNSPLHF.